Following are 6 T cell receptor beta chains from one sample sequenced in a study of OX40 agonist ivuxolimab in advanced cancers. Generated by immunoSEQ multiplex PCR, the TCRdb table keeps only in-frame clones and is missing some. The profile shows 35,000 or so clones, about 80% of them singletons. Source: CD4+ or CD8+ T cells sorted from blood, taken in a trial of the OX40 agonist ivuxolimab. Every receptor here comes from an adult with an advanced solid tumor such as melanoma, head and neck, liver or kidney cancer.

J is TRBJ2-2 and V is TRBV6-5; 7 bases are shared with TRBD1. The trim removed 6 bases at V and 3 bases at J, leaving 7 bases unmatched. The CDR3 loop spans 15 amino acids. CDR1 is MNHEY, CDR2 SVGAGI, per germline. The CDR3 spells CASRTGQAYTGELFF. The CDR3 coding sequence is TGTGCCAGCAGGACCGGACAGGCTTACACCGGGGAGCTGTTTTTT.

This rearrangement joins TRBV2 to TRBJ1-1, with a possible D match to TRBD1 (6 bases). V lost 4 bases to trimming and J lost 4 bases, with 16 bases between them. The CDR3 loop spans 15 amino acids. Germline V lookup: CDR1 SNHLY, CDR2 FYNNEI. In DNA form, the CDR3 reads TGTGCCAGCAGTGCAACAGGGACTGGGCGCACTGAAGCTTTCTTT. The encoded protein is CASSATGTGRTEAFF. Drawing the rest from reference TRBV2 and TRBJ1-1, the complete variable domain is EPEVTQTPSHQVTQMGQEVILRCVPISNHLYFYWYRQILGQKVEFLVSFYNNEISEKSEIFDDQFSVERPDGSNFTLKIRSTKLEDSAMYFCASSATGTGRTEAFFGQGTRLTVV.

This chain links TRBV5-5 with TRBJ1-1; D is perhaps TRBD1 (6 bases). This CDR3 has 16 residues. Germline-derived CDR1 and CDR2 are SGHKS and YYEKEE (reference sequence). V was clipped by 0 bases and J by 2 bases, with 14 bases between them. CDR3 sequence: CASSLGQGRENTEAFF. The DNA of the CDR3 is TGTGCCAGCAGCTTGGGGCAGGGGAGAGAAAACACTGAAGCTTTCTTT.

The chain joins TRBV9 to TRBJ1-1; D is ambiguous. The germline V and J ends were trimmed by 3 bases and 3 bases, with 6 bases remaining between them. From germline, CDR1 is SGDLS and CDR2 YYNGEE. The CDR3 loop spans 12 amino acids. This CDR3 is CASSAGHTEAFF. CDR3 DNA sequence: TGTGCCAGCAGCGCTGGGCACACTGAAGCTTTCTTT.

This clone was detected only a few times. The sample contains more than one DNA sequence encoding this CDR3. This chain joins TRBV11-1 and TRBJ2-7, with D uncertain. The CDR3 runs 12 residues. Germline V gene lookup returns CDR1 SGHAT and CDR2 FQDESV (reference sequence). The ends were cut back, 6 bases at V and 6 bases at J, with 12 bases in the middle. CDR3: CASSTGSPEQYF. CDR3 DNA sequence: TGTGCCAGCAGTACCGGGTCCCCCGAGCAGTACTTC.

This rearrangement joins TRBV6-1 to TRBJ1-4; 8 positions match TRBD1. The V segment lost 10 bases and the J segment 6 bases; nucleotides outside the gene matches: 7. This CDR3 spans 13 amino acids. In germline, CDR1 is MNHNS, CDR2 SASEGT. The CDR3 DNA reads TGTGCCACCATGACAGGGGTTGATGAAAAACTGTTTTTT. Protein sequence: CATMTGVDEKLFF.